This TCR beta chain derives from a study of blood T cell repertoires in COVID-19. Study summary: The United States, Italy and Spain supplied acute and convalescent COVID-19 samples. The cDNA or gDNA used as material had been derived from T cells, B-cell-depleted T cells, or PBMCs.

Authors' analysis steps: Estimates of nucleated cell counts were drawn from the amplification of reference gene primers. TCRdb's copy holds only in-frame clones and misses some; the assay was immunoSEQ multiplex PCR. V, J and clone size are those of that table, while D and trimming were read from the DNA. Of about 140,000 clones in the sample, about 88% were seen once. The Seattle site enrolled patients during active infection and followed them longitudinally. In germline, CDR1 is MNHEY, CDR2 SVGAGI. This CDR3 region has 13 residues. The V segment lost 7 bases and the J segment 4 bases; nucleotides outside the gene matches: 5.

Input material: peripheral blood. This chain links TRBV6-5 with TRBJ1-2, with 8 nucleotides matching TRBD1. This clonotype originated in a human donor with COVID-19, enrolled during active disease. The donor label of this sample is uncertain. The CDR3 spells CASTGDRGYGYTF. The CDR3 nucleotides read TGTGCCAGCACTGGCGACAGGGGCTATGGCTACACCTTC.